These 10 T cell receptor beta chains were sequenced from one sample in a study of T-cell memory formation after mild COVID-19. TCRdb re-called the 5' RACE reads through MiXCR, storing one row per CDR3 protein. This sample has 14,000 to 15,000 distinct CDR3 sequences, with over 20% found just once. Sequencing used PBMCs or a T cell subset sorted from them (not recorded which). The receptors originated from a man between 18 and 29 years old who had mild COVID-19 (a few samples of this study predate the infection). Cell type and time point are not known.

This clonotype occurred many times. The chain uses TRBV24-1 and TRBJ2-2; D gene ambiguous. The germline V and J ends were trimmed by 9 bases and 2 bases, with 6 bases remaining between them. The germline gives CDR1 KGHDR, CDR2 SFDVKD. The CDR3 is 12 residues long. The CDR3 DNA reads as TGTGCCACCTTTTCAAACACCGGGGAGCTGTTTTTT. Its protein is CATFSNTGELFF.

This clonotype was picked up many times. The chain has TRBV15 and TRBJ2-1; TRBD2 matches 11 bases. This CDR3 spans 16 amino acids. The V and J ends lost 1 base and 6 bases, in that order; junction bases with no gene match: 5. CDR1 is LNHNV and CDR2 is YYDKDF in the germline V gene (reference sequence). The CDR3 nucleotides read TGTGCCACCAGCAGAGCCCCCCTAGCGGGGGGCAATGAGCAGTTCTTC. Translated, it gives CATSRAPLAGGNEQFF.

This clonotype was recorded at least ten times. The V and J genes are TRBV20-1 and TRBJ2-7; 12 positions agree with TRBD2. Germline V gives CDR1 DFQATT, CDR2 SNEGSKA (reference sequence). V lost 1 base, J lost 6 bases, and 13 bases stayed unmatched. The CDR3 sequence is 17 residues long. In DNA, the CDR3 is TGCAGTGCTAGAGGACTAGCGGGGGCCTTAGGCGTTGGCGAGCAGTACTTC. Translation gives CSARGLAGALGVGEQYF.

The gene calls are TRBV6-2 or TRBV6-3 and TRBJ2-5; D is tentatively TRBD1 or TRBD2 (6 bases each). Trimming shortened V by 6 bases and J by 4 bases, and 24 bases separated the two germline ends. This CDR3 is built from 17 residues. CDR1 and CDR2 (germline): MNHEY, SVGEGT. CDR3 protein: CASSASPATGARETQYF. Here the CDR3 DNA reads TGTGCCAGCAGCGCCTCCCCCGCGACGGGGGCCCGAGAGACCCAGTACTTC.

The rearrangement uses TRBV12-3 or TRBV12-4 and TRBJ1-1, with a possible D match to TRBD1 (6 bases). Trimming took 5 bases from V and 4 from J, leaving 11 bases between them. This CDR3 contains 13 residues. The CDR3 spells CASSRGGSTEAFF. DNA of the CDR3: TGTGCCAGCAGTCGAGGGGGGTCCACTGAAGCTTTCTTT.

The rearrangement uses TRBV2 and TRBJ2-3; D assignment may be TRBD1 or TRBD2 (5 bases each). The CDR3 has 12 residues. The V and J ends lost 8 bases and 2 bases respectively, with 8 bases between them. Germline lookup yields CDR1 SNHLY and CDR2 FYNNEI. CDR3 region: CASGTVTDTQYF. As DNA, the CDR3 is TGTGCCAGCGGGACGGTCACAGATACGCAGTATTTT.

This clonotype appeared a few times. The V call is TRBV5-4, the J call TRBJ2-1; D is possibly TRBD1 (5 bases). CDR1 SGHNT and CDR2 YYREEE come from the germline V gene (reference sequence). The CDR3 loop spans 17 amino acids. Deletions cut 4 bases from V and 0 bases from J, with 17 bases between. Here the CDR3 reads CASSHPTVSSSYNEQFF. CDR3 bases: TGTGCCAGCAGCCACCCGACAGTAAGTTCCTCCTACAATGAGCAGTTCTTC.

This clonotype was recorded many times. The chain is built from TRBV7-9 and TRBJ1-1; unclear D gene. Per the germline V gene, CDR1 is SEHNR and CDR2 is FQNEAQ (reference sequence). The CDR3 runs to 15 residues. Trimming cost V 5 bases and J 3 bases, with 16 bases left between them. CDR3 in amino acids: CASSATPSRDTEAFF. The CDR3 bases are TGTGCCAGCAGCGCTACCCCTTCGAGGGACACTGAAGCTTTCTTT.

This clonotype appeared many times. CDR3 region: CASSLRHERGELFF. CDR3 sequence (DNA): TGCGCCAGCAGCTTGCGCCATGAACGCGGGGAGCTGTTTTTT. The chain has TRBV5-1 and TRBJ2-2, with no clear D. Germline loops: CDR1 SGHRS, CDR2 YFSETQ. The CDR3 extends over 14 amino acids. V shed 1 base and J shed 7 bases, with 11 bases lying between them.

Ten or more counts support this clonotype. The chain joins TRBV29-1 to TRBJ2-1, with 7 bases matching TRBD2. The CDR3 loop spans 14 amino acids. Per the germline V gene, CDR1 is SQVTM and CDR2 is ANQGSEA. After removal of 6 bases from V and 7 bases from J, the junction contained 12 bases not matched to a gene. The CDR3 region is CSVERGLWPNEQFF. CDR3 nucleotide sequence: TGCAGCGTCGAGCGGGGCCTATGGCCTAATGAGCAGTTCTTC.